These 17 T cell receptor beta chains were all obtained from the same sample, sequenced in a study of control samples from healthy donors and cancer patients. Profiled with immunoSEQ multiplex PCR; TCRdb holds only in-frame clones, not every one. The sample lists fewer than 300,000 clones, more than 65% occurring once. Input material: PBMCs. The source is a woman aged 55-69 years with lung cancer.

This clone was seen many times. The V call is TRBV6-5, the J call TRBJ2-7; TRBD1 agrees at 7 bases. V was pared by 4 bases and J by 6 bases, with 12 bases of the junction left unmatched. This CDR3 is 15 amino acids long. Germline V gene data show CDR1 as MNHEY and CDR2 as SVGAGI. The CDR3 protein is CASSSPGQRILEQYF. CDR3 DNA: TGTGCCAGCAGTTCCCCGGGACAGAGGATCCTCGAGCAGTACTTC.

This clone has a single count. The rearrangement links TRBV3-1 (or the pseudogene TRBV3-2) to TRBJ2-1, with unresolved D. The CDR3 has 14 residues. With 4 bases removed from V and 5 bases from J, the gap between germline ends came to 12 bases. The germline V gene has CDR1 LGHDT and CDR2 YNNKEL (reference sequence). This CDR3 reads CASSLLLRHNEQFF. CDR3 sequence (DNA): TGTGCCAGCAGCCTCTTACTCCGACACAATGAGCAGTTCTTC.

The chain carries TRBV7-8 and TRBJ2-1; D remains ambiguous. Looked up from germline, CDR1 is SGHVS and CDR2 is FQNEAQ. The length of the CDR3 is 13 residues. Trimming took off 5 bases at V and 5 bases at J, with 10 bases between the two ends. CDR3 residues: CASSITIDNEQFF. CDR3 nucleotides: TGTGCCAGCAGCATAACGATCGACAATGAGCAGTTCTTC. Supplemented by reference TRBV7-8 and TRBJ2-1, the full variable domain reads GAGVSQSPRYKVAKRGQDVALRCDPISGHVSLFWYQQALGQGPEFLTYFQNEAQLDKSGLPSDRFFAERPEGSVSTLKIQRTQQEDSAVYLCASSITIDNEQFFGPGTRLTVL.

This chain uses TRBV2 with TRBJ2-5, with D perhaps matching TRBD2 (6 bases). Germline V gives CDR1 SNHLY, CDR2 FYNNEI. This CDR3 region has 15 residues. The V end lost 6 bases, the J end lost 5 bases, and 19 bases lay between the germline ends. The CDR3 here is CASSLNQGGMETQYF. DNA for the CDR3: TGTGCCAGCAGCCTAAATCAGGGAGGTATGGAGACCCAGTACTTC.

This chain uses TRBV12-3 or TRBV12-4 with TRBJ2-7, with D possibly matching TRBD1 (6 bases). V lost 6 bases and J lost 3, with 12 bases in between. This CDR3 has 13 amino acids. CDR3 in amino acids: CASSRDTNYEQYF. In DNA, the CDR3 is TGTGCCAGCAGCCGGGACACCAACTACGAGCAGTACTTC.

The V gene is TRBV10-2, the J gene TRBJ1-1; TRBD1 is a possible D gene (6 bases). Trimming left V 1 base short and J 4 bases short, with 13 bases between. Per germline, CDR1 WSHSY and CDR2 SAAADI. The CDR3 has 15 residues. The CDR3 DNA reads TGCGCCAGCAGTGAGTTGGTGGGGGCTCCCACTGAAGCTTTCTTT. The encoded protein is CASSELVGAPTEAFF.

The chain is built from TRBV6-5 and TRBJ2-7, with D perhaps assigned TRBD1 or TRBD2 (5 bases each). This CDR3 spans 15 amino acids. V shed 5 bases and J shed 6 bases, with 20 bases lying between them. The germline CDR1 and CDR2 sequences are MNHEY and SVGAGI. CDR3 sequence: CASSPRGVRGVEQYF. The CDR3 DNA reads TGTGCCAGCAGTCCCCGAGGGGTAAGGGGAGTCGAGCAGTACTTC.

This clone showed up just once. The chain employs TRBV11-2 and TRBJ2-1; D is possibly TRBD1 (6 bases). Germline V gene sequence: CDR1 SGHAT, CDR2 FQNNGV. Trimming left V 5 bases short and J 6 bases short, with 11 bases between. The CDR3 covers 13 residues. The CDR3 is CASSARQANEQFF. DNA for the CDR3: TGTGCCAGCAGCGCCCGACAGGCCAATGAGCAGTTCTTC. The complete variable domain, with remaining parts taken from reference TRBV11-2 and TRBJ2-1, reads EAGVAQSPRYKIIEKRQSVAFWCNPISGHATLYWYQQILGQGPKLLIQFQNNGVVDDSQLPKDRFSAERLKGVDSTLKIQPAKLEDSAVYLCASSARQANEQFFGPGTRLTVL.

V is TRBV20-1 and J is TRBJ2-7; the match to TRBD2 covers 7 bases. Germline lookup yields CDR1 DFQATT and CDR2 SNEGSKA (reference sequence). V lost 5 bases, J lost 4 bases, and 2 bases stayed unmatched. The CDR3 has 11 residues. This chain's CDR3 is CSAGEGYEQYF. CDR3 nucleotide sequence: TGCAGTGCTGGGGAGGGATACGAGCAGTACTTC.

V is TRBV9 and J is TRBJ1-1; D gene uncertain. V lost 0 bases and J 4 bases, leaving 13 bases between the germline ends. The CDR3 has 15 residues. Germline CDR1 SGDLS, CDR2 YYNGEE. This CDR3 reads CASSVESNALTEAFF. The DNA of the CDR3 is TGTGCCAGCAGCGTAGAGTCCAATGCCCTCACTGAAGCTTTCTTT.

V is TRBV5-1 and J is TRBJ2-7; TRBD1 matches at 12 bases. With 4 bases clipped from V and 6 bases from J, the junction kept 8 bases outside the gene matches. Germline CDR1 SGHRS, CDR2 YFSETQ. CDR3 length: 15 amino acids. In nucleotides, the CDR3 is TGCGCCAGCAGCACTCCCGGGACAGGGGGCGCCGAGCAGTACTTC. This codes for CASSTPGTGGAEQYF.

The rearrangement joins TRBV5-1 to TRBJ2-5; D unclear. The CDR3 has 14 residues. In germline, CDR1 is SGHRS, CDR2 YFSETQ. Between the trimmed V and J ends, which lost 4 bases and 2 bases, there was a span of 12 bases. The CDR3 nucleotides read TGCGCCAGCAGCATGCTACGGAGTCAAGAGACCCAGTACTTC. It codes for CASSMLRSQETQYF.

The V call is TRBV3-1 (or the pseudogene TRBV3-2), the J call TRBJ1-2; D uncertain. This CDR3 is 15 amino acids long. Per germline, CDR1 LGHDT and CDR2 YNNKEL (reference sequence). V lost 1 base to trimming and J lost 0 bases, with 9 bases between them. The DNA of the CDR3 is TGTGCCAGCAGCCAAGGACCTTTGCCTAACTATGGCTACACCTTC. Translating gives CASSQGPLPNYGYTF.

Only a few counts were recorded for this clone. The genes are TRBV2 and TRBJ1-5; the D gene is possibly TRBD1 (6 bases). The CDR3 is 15 residues long. The ends were cut back, 2 bases at V and 4 bases at J, with 12 bases in the middle. Germline V gene sequence: CDR1 SNHLY, CDR2 FYNNEI. The DNA for the CDR3 is TGTGCCAGCAGTGAAAATGGGGGCGGGAATCAGCCCCAGCATTTT. Translating gives CASSENGGGNQPQHF.

The chain uses TRBV9 and TRBJ2-3; 7 positions match TRBD2. The CDR3 extends over 14 amino acids. Germline V lookup: CDR1 SGDLS, CDR2 YYNGEE. V was pared by 6 bases and J by 0 bases, with 4 bases of the junction left unmatched. The CDR3 nucleotides are TGTGCCAGCAATCGGGGGGTTAGCACAGATACGCAGTATTTT. Residues: CASNRGVSTDTQYF.

V usage is TRBV3-1 (or the pseudogene TRBV3-2) and J usage is TRBJ2-3; D possibly corresponds to TRBD2 (6 bases). The length of the CDR3 is 14 residues. The germline V and J ends were trimmed by 4 bases and 6 bases, with 14 bases remaining between them. Germline V CDR1 and CDR2: LGHDT, YNNKEL (reference sequence). This CDR3 is CASSPLSGQDTQYF. The CDR3 DNA follows: TGTGCCAGCAGCCCTCTCAGCGGGCAGGATACGCAGTATTTT.

In this sample, this clone turned up once. The chain recombines TRBV11-2 with TRBJ2-1, with D possibly matching TRBD1 (5 bases). The V end lost 1 base, the J end lost 6 bases, and 16 bases lay between the germline ends. The CDR3 covers 16 residues. In germline, CDR1 is SGHAT, CDR2 FQNNGV. CDR3 protein: CASSLVAGKKGNEQFF. The CDR3 region has the DNA TGTGCCAGCAGCTTAGTCGCAGGGAAGAAGGGCAATGAGCAGTTCTTC.